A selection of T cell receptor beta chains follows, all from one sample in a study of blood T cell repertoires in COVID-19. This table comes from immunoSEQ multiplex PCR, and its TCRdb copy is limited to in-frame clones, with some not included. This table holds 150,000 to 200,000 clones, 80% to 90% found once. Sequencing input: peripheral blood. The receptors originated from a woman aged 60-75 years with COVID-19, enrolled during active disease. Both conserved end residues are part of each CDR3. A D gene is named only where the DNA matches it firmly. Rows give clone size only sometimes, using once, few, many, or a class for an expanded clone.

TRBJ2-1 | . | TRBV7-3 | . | TGTGCCAGCAGCTTCTTAGCAGGACTGAACAATGAGCAGTTCTTC | CASSFLAGLNNEQFF
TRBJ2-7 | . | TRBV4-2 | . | TGTGCCAGCAGCCAAGTTATCTCTTACGAGCAGTACTTC | CASSQVISYEQYF
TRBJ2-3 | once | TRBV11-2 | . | TGTGCCAGCAGCCCGTTCAGCACAGATACGCAGTATTTT | CASSPFSTDTQYF
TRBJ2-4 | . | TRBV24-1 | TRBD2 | TGTGCCACCAGTGATGGCGGGCGGGGGGCGAGCAAAAACATTCAGTACTTC | CATSDGGRGASKNIQYF
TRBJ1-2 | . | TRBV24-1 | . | TGTGCCACCAGTGATTCTTCGGACAGAGTCTATGGCTACACCTTC | CATSDSSDRVYGYTF
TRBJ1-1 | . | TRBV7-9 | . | TGTGCCAGCAGCTTCCTGACTGAAGCTTTCTTT | CASSFLTEAFF
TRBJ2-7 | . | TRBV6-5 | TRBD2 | TGTGCCAGCAGTTACTCGATCCAGCGGGACTACGAGCAGTACTTC | CASSYSIQRDYEQYF
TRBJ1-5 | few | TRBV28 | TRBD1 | TGTGCCAGCAGGTCGGGACAGCAAAATCAGCCCCAGCATTTT | CASRSGQQNQPQHF
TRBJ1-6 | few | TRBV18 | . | TGTGCCAGCTCACCCCAGGGGAACCCATCACCCCTCCACTTT | CASSPQGNPSPLHF
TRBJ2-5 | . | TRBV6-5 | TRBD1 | TGTGCCAGCAATAGGGGGCGCGGTGAGACCCAGTACTTC | CASNRGRGETQYF
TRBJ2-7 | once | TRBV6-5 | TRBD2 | TGTGCCAGCAGACTATCAGGGACTAGCAACTACGAGCAGTACTTC | CASRLSGTSNYEQYF
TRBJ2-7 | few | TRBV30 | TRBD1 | TGTGCCTCGGACAGGCTTTACGAGCAGTACTTC | CASDRLYEQYF
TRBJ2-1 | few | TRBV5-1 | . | TGCGCCAGCAGCTTGGAACCTAGCAGGTACAATGAGCAGTTCTTC | CASSLEPSRYNEQFF
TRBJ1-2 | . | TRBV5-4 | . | TGTGCCAGCAGCTTGGGGGGGACACAGGGCTACACCTTC | CASSLGGTQGYTF
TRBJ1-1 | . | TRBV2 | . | TGTGCCATCAGCCGGGACACGAACACTGAAGCTTTCTTT | CAISRDTNTEAFF
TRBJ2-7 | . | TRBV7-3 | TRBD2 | TGTGCCAGCAGCTTAACGCCGGCTAGCGGGAGATACGAGCAGTACTTC | CASSLTPASGRYEQYF
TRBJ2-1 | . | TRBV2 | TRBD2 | TGTGCCAGAAGGACTAGCGGGAGCCCGAACTCCTACAATGAGCAGTTCTTC | CARRTSGSPNSYNEQFF
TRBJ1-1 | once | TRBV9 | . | TGTGCCAGCAGCGTAGGACCAGCCAGGGCGGGGGCTGAAGCTTTCTTT | CASSVGPARAGAEAFF
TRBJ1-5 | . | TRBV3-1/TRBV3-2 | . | TGTGCCAGCAGCCAAGATACACGTCAGCCCCAGCATTTT | CASSQDTRQPQHF
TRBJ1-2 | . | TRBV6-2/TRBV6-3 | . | TGTGCCAGCAGTCCCCCCACGGGGGACTATGGCTACACCTTC | CASSPPTGDYGYTF
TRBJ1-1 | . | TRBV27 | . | TGTGCCAGCACCGTAATCGGGCGGGGAAGAAGGACTGAAGCTTTCTTT | CASTVIGRGRRTEAFF
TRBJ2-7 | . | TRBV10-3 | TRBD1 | TGTGCCATCAGTGGGGGACAGAACTACGAGCAGTACTTC | CAISGGQNYEQYF
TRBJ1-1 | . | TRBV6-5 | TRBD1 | TGTGCCAGCAGTAACCGGACAGGGTTGAGGACTGAAGCTTTCTTT | CASSNRTGLRTEAFF
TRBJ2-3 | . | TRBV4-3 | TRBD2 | TGCGCCAGCAGCCAAAAGGGTACTAGCGGAGCTAGGGATACGCAGTATTTT | CASSQKGTSGARDTQYF
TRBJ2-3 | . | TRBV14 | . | TGTGCCAGCAGCCAAGATCTAGGGGGTACGCAGTATTTT | CASSQDLGGTQYF
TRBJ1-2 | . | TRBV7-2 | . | TGTGCCAGCAGCTTAGCGGTCACCAGTAACTATGGCTACACCTTC | CASSLAVTSNYGYTF
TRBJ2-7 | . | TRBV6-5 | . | TGTGCCAGCAGGGGTCTTGCACCGGGGTACGAGCAGTACTTC | CASRGLAPGYEQYF
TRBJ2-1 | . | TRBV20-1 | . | TGCAGTGCCACACCGGGATCAACGCAGTTCTTC | CSATPGSTQFF
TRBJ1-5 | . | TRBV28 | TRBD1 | TGTGCCAGCAGCCCGGGACAGGGGATTCGGCAGCCCCAGCATTTT | CASSPGQGIRQPQHF
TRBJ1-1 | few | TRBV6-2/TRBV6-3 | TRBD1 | TGTGCCAGCAGTTCCCCGAGGACAGGGGGGAACACTGAAGCTTTCTTT | CASSSPRTGGNTEAFF
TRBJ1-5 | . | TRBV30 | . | TGTGCCTGGAGTGTAGGATCGGGAAATCAGCCCCAGCATTTT | CAWSVGSGNQPQHF
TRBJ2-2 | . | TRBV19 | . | TGTGCCAGTAGTATCATAGGGGCCGGGGAGCTGTTTTTT | CASSIIGAGELFF
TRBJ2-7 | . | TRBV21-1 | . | TGTGCCAGCAACTCCACGCTGGGGGGGAAGAGCTCCTACGAGCAGTACTTC | CASNSTLGGKSSYEQYF
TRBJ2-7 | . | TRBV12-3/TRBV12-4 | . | TGTGCCAGCAGTCCCCAGGGGCACGAGCAGTACTTC | CASSPQGHEQYF
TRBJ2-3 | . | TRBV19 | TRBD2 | TGTGCCAGTAGTAAGAGGGGAGGGACAGATACGCAGTATTTT | CASSKRGGTDTQYF
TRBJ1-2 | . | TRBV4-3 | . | TGCGCCAGCAGCCAAGATTGGTCTGGAACAGCCTATGGCTACACCTTC | CASSQDWSGTAYGYTF
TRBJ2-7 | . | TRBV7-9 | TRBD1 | TGTGCCAGCAGGTCCCCGGGACAGGGGGCCCACGAGCAGTACTTC | CASRSPGQGAHEQYF
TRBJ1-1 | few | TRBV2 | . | TGCGCTGGGGGGACCATGAACACTGAAGCTTTCTTT | CAGGTMNTEAFF
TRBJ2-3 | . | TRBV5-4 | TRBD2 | TGTGCCAGCAGCTGGCGAGCGGGAGGAGCAGATACGCAGTATTTT | CASSWRAGGADTQYF
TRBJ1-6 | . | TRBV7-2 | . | TGTGCCAGCAGCTTAGGAGGGGAGGAATCACCCCTCCACTTT | CASSLGGEESPLHF
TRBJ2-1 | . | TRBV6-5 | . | TGTGCCAGCAGTAGGGCACAGGGTCCCTACAATGAGCAGTTCTTC | CASSRAQGPYNEQFF
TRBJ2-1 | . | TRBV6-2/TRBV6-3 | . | TGTGCCAGCAGTTACTCGATTGAGGGGACTCCCTCCTACAATGAGCAGTTCTTC | CASSYSIEGTPSYNEQFF
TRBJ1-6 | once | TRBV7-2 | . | TGTGCCAGCAGCCCCGGGACTTGGAGTTCACCCCTCCACTTT | CASSPGTWSSPLHF
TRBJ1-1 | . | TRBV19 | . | TGTGCCAGTAGTATAAAGGGAGCGAACACTGAAGCTTTCTTT | CASSIKGANTEAFF
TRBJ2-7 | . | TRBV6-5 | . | TGTGCCAGCAGGGGTCCGAGACAGAAGCATTACGAGCAGTACTTC | CASRGPRQKHYEQYF
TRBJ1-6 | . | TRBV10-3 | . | TGTGCCATCAGTGACAGGGGCAATAATTCACCCCTCCACTTT | CAISDRGNNSPLHF
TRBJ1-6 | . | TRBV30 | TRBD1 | TGTGCCTGGAGGTCAGGGGGTAATTCACCCCTCCACTTT | CAWRSGGNSPLHF
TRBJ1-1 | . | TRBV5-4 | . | TGTGCCAGCAGCTTGGGGCTTGGAGGGCCAGGAGGAAACACTGAAGCTTTCTTT | CASSLGLGGPGGNTEAFF
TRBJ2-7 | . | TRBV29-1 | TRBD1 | TGCAGCGTTGAACGAGACAGGGGCTACGAGCAGTACTTC | CSVERDRGYEQYF
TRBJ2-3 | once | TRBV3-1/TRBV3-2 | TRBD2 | TGTGCCAGCAGCCACACTAGCGGGGTCACAGATACGCAGTATTTT | CASSHTSGVTDTQYF